The 11 T cell receptor beta chains reported below all come from one sample, sequenced in a study of T cell responses to AZD1222 COVID-19 vaccine. The repertoire was sequenced with immunoSEQ multiplex PCR; TCRdb's copy has only in-frame clones and lacks some. The data hold approximately 150,000 clones, with about 90% observed a single time. The sample was peripheral blood, taken 28 days after the second AZD1222 dose. The receptors were gathered from an adult who received the AZD1222 COVID-19 vaccine.

V usage is TRBV6-5 and J usage is TRBJ2-5; unclear D gene. Trimming removed 0 bases from V and 2 bases from J, with 7 bases in between. The CDR3 is 14 amino acids. In germline, CDR1 is MNHEY, CDR2 SVGAGI. In DNA, the CDR3 is TGTGCCAGCAGTTACTCAACCAGACAAGAGACCCAGTACTTC. It translates to CASSYSTRQETQYF.

The chain combines TRBV27 with TRBJ2-2; a possible D gene is TRBD2 (7 bases). CDR1 is MNHEY, CDR2 SMNVEV, per germline (reference sequence). This CDR3 has 20 residues. Trimming shortened V by 5 bases and J by 0 bases, and 25 bases separated the two germline ends. The CDR3 loop reads CASSPYIRLGAGANTGELFF. The CDR3 DNA is TGTGCCAGCAGTCCTTACATACGCTTGGGGGCGGGGGCGAACACCGGGGAGCTGTTTTTT.

CDR3 in amino acids: CASSSGGPRGELFF. The CDR3 DNA reads as TGTGCCAGCAGCTCCGGGGGACCGCGGGGGGAGCTGTTTTTT. The gene calls are TRBV7-2 and TRBJ2-2, with D possibly matching TRBD2 (6 bases). This CDR3 region has 14 residues. V was trimmed by 4 bases and J by 8 bases, leaving 14 bases between them. The germline gives CDR1 SGHTA, CDR2 FQGNSA.

The V gene is TRBV6-2 or TRBV6-3, the J gene TRBJ2-7; D is uncertain. Germline V gives CDR1 MNHEY, CDR2 SVGEGT. V dropped 0 bases and J dropped 2 bases, with 14 bases sitting between them. This CDR3 contains 16 residues. The CDR3 DNA reads as TGTGCCAGCAGTTACTCGCCCCTACCCACCCCCTACGAGCAGTACTTC. This encodes CASSYSPLPTPYEQYF.

V gene TRBV2 combines with J gene TRBJ1-2; TRBD1 matches 10 bases. Germline CDR1 reads SNHLY; CDR2 reads FYNNEI. V shed 7 bases, J shed 0 bases, and the junction held 8 bases outside the gene matches. The CDR3 sequence is 16 residues long. CDR3 residues: CASTMDRGSANYGYTF. CDR3 in DNA: TGTGCCAGCACCATGGACAGGGGGAGCGCTAACTATGGCTACACCTTC.

The rearrangement links TRBV7-9 to TRBJ2-7; D may be TRBD1 (7 bases). Trimming removed 7 bases at V and 7 bases at J, with 29 bases between. This CDR3 is built from 17 residues. Germline CDR1 and CDR2: SEHNR and FQNEAQ (reference sequence). The CDR3 sequence is CASTARGSVEGAREQYF. The CDR3 DNA follows: TGTGCCAGCACCGCCCGGGGGTCGGTGGAGGGGGCGAGAGAGCAGTACTTC.

This clone has at least ten counts. The rearrangement links TRBV7-2 to TRBJ2-7; the D gene could be TRBD1 or TRBD2 (6 bases each). Trimming removed 7 bases at V and 5 bases at J, with 18 bases between. In germline, CDR1 is SGHTA, CDR2 FQGNSA. The CDR3 runs 14 residues. In DNA, the CDR3 is TGTGCCAGCAAACATTATGGGGGGCGCCACGAGCAGTACTTC. Protein: CASKHYGGRHEQYF.

The chain carries TRBV6-1 and TRBJ2-1; D is possibly TRBD2 (5 bases). Trimming cost V 0 bases and J 7 bases, with 10 bases left between them. CDR1 MNHNS and CDR2 SASEGT come from the germline V gene. The CDR3 has 14 residues. The CDR3 region has the DNA TGTGCCAGCAGTGAAGCACGAACGGGGAATGAGCAGTTCTTC. It yields the protein CASSEARTGNEQFF.

V and J are TRBV24-1 and TRBJ2-3; TRBD1 might be the D (5 bases). Trimming took off 6 bases at V and 3 bases at J, with 15 bases between the two ends. This CDR3 region has 15 residues. The germline V gene has CDR1 KGHDR and CDR2 SFDVKD. The DNA for the CDR3 is TGTGCCACCAGTCCCCAAGGGGCCCCAACAGATACGCAGTATTTT. It translates to CATSPQGAPTDTQYF.

A few counts support this clone. The V and J genes are TRBV5-1 and TRBJ2-7, with 13 bases fitting TRBD2. CDR3 length: 15 amino acids. CDR1 and CDR2 (germline): SGHRS, YFSETQ. Trimming removed 3 bases from V and 6 bases from J; junction bases left unmatched: 6. CDR3 loop: CASSWARTSGGEQYF. The CDR3 DNA follows: TGCGCCAGCAGCTGGGCGCGGACTAGCGGGGGCGAGCAGTACTTC.

V is TRBV7-3 and J is TRBJ2-2; 9 nucleotides match TRBD1. With 5 bases clipped from V and 5 bases from J, the junction kept 6 bases outside the gene matches. Germline assignment: CDR1 SGHTA and CDR2 FQGTGA. The CDR3 length is 15 residues. DNA for the CDR3: TGTGCCAGCAGCATCGGACAGGGGAGAACCGGGGAGCTGTTTTTT. Its translation: CASSIGQGRTGELFF. Supplemented by reference TRBV7-3 and TRBJ2-2, the full variable domain reads GAGVSQTPSNKVTEKGKYVELRCDPISGHTALYWYRQSLGQGPEFLIYFQGTGAADDSGLPNDRFFAVRPEGSVSTLKIQRTERGDSAVYLCASSIGQGRTGELFFGEGSRLTVL.